The subject of this entry is one TCR beta chain. Trimming cost V 0 bases and J 6 bases, with 11 bases left between them. Germline V lookup: CDR1 SGHAT, CDR2 FQNNGV. CDR3 size: 14 residues. The data derive from a study of blood T cell repertoires in COVID-19. Across the whole study: T cells, B-cell-depleted T cells, or PBMCs provided the cDNA or gDNA that served as material.

Some clones are missing from TCRdb's copy, which holds only in-frame ones; the method was immunoSEQ multiplex PCR. Here the sample spans about 88,000 clones, 90% being singletons. This sequence originates from a man younger than 35 with COVID-19, enrolled during active disease. V gene TRBV11-2 combines with J gene TRBJ1-2; maybe TRBD1 (5 bases). Material: peripheral blood. This CDR3 is CASSLEAAGDGYTF. The DNA for the CDR3 is TGTGCCAGCAGCTTAGAGGCGGCGGGGGATGGCTACACCTTC.